The T cell receptor beta chain under discussion was sequenced for a study of T cells after yellow fever vaccination. TCRdb re-analysed the 5' RACE reads in MiXCR, keeping a single row per CDR3 protein. The sample holds under 600,000 distinct CDR3 sequences, about 14% seen once. Study outcomes and limitations: Clonotype sharing between CD4 and CD8 compartments was small.

Turning to this clonotype: What it binds is not known.

J gave up 4 bases and V 6 bases, and 9 bases lay outside the gene matches. This CDR3 region has 15 residues. The germline V gene encodes CDR1 MNHEY and CDR2 SMNVEV (reference sequence). This sequence was found in a man aged 30 to 39 who received the YFV17D yellow fever vaccine. Sequences were derived from PBMCs, sampled on the day of the yellow fever booster vaccination. The chain employs TRBV27 and TRBJ1-2, with 9 bases that match TRBD1. CDR3 amino acids: CASSHYGQGSYGYTF. In DNA form, the CDR3 reads TGTGCCAGCAGCCACTATGGACAGGGGTCCTATGGCTACACCTTC.